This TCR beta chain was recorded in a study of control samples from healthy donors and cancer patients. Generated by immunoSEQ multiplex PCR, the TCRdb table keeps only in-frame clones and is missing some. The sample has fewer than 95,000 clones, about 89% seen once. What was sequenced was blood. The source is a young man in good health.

The CDR3 loop reads CASSLAGSGGASETQYF. The CDR3, as DNA: TGTGCCAGCAGCTTAGCGGGGAGCGGGGGGGCCTCAGAGACCCAGTACTTC. The chain uses TRBV7-9 and TRBJ2-5, with TRBD2 identical over 10 bases. J lost 4 bases, V lost 0 bases, and 8 bases had no gene match. This CDR3 is 17 amino acids long. Germline V gene sequence: CDR1 SEHNR, CDR2 FQNEAQ (reference sequence).